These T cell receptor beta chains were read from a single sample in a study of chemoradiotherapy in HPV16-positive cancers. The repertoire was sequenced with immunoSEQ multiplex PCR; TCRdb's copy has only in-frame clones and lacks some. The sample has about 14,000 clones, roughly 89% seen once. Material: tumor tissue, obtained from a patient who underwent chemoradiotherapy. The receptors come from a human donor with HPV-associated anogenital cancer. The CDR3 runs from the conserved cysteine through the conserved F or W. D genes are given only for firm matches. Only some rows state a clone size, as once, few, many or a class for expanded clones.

cdr3_nt: TGTGCCATCAGTAGGCAGGGAAGCACGACTAGGGCAGGGACTTACGAGCAGTACTTC
cdr3_aa: CAISRQGSTTRAGTYEQYF
j_call: TRBJ2-7
d_call: -
clone_size: -
v_call: TRBV10-3

cdr3_nt: TGCGCCAGCAGCTTAACCGGGACTGTCGCCGAGCAGTACTTC
cdr3_aa: CASSLTGTVAEQYF
j_call: TRBJ2-7
d_call: -
clone_size: -
v_call: TRBV5-1

cdr3_nt: TGTGCCAGCAGCTTGGACGGTGAGGGGACCTATAATTCACCCCTCCACTTT
cdr3_aa: CASSLDGEGTYNSPLHF
j_call: TRBJ1-6
d_call: -
clone_size: -
v_call: TRBV11-2

cdr3_nt: TGTGCCAGTAGTATAGGGGGACAGTCCTCCCTTGGCTACACCTTC
cdr3_aa: CASSIGGQSSLGYTF
j_call: TRBJ1-2
d_call: TRBD1
clone_size: -
v_call: TRBV19

cdr3_nt: TGTGCCAGCAGTTTATGGACAGGGGGCATGGCTTTCTTT
cdr3_aa: CASSLWTGGMAFF
j_call: TRBJ1-1
d_call: TRBD1
clone_size: -
v_call: TRBV27

cdr3_nt: TGTGCCAGCAGCGAAGGGGGAAATCAGCCCCAGCATTTT
cdr3_aa: CASSEGGNQPQHF
j_call: TRBJ1-5
d_call: -
clone_size: -
v_call: TRBV7-2

cdr3_nt: TGCGCCAGCAGCCAGGTAGGGCCGGGCCGAGACTCTGGAAACACCATATATTTT
cdr3_aa: CASSQVGPGRDSGNTIYF
j_call: TRBJ1-3
d_call: -
clone_size: -
v_call: TRBV4-3

cdr3_nt: TGTGCCAGCAGTTTATCTAGGGCAGTGGATACGCAGTATTTT
cdr3_aa: CASSLSRAVDTQYF
j_call: TRBJ2-3
d_call: -
clone_size: -
v_call: TRBV27

cdr3_nt: TGCAGCGTTGCCCGCGACATATTACCGACGGATACGCAGTATTTT
cdr3_aa: CSVARDILPTDTQYF
j_call: TRBJ2-3
d_call: -
clone_size: -
v_call: TRBV29-1

cdr3_nt: TGTGCCAGCAGTTCGCACAGCTATGGCTACACCTTC
cdr3_aa: CASSSHSYGYTF
j_call: TRBJ1-2
d_call: -
clone_size: -
v_call: TRBV6-5

cdr3_nt: TGTGCCAGCGGACAGGGGGAGCTCTACGAGCAGTACTTC
cdr3_aa: CASGQGELYEQYF
j_call: TRBJ2-7
d_call: TRBD1
clone_size: -
v_call: TRBV25-1

cdr3_nt: TGTGCCAGCAGCTCCCTCCCTGGAAACACCATATATTTT
cdr3_aa: CASSSLPGNTIYF
j_call: TRBJ1-3
d_call: -
clone_size: once
v_call: TRBV11-3

cdr3_nt: TGCGCCAGCAGCCAAGATTACGAGTCTAGCTCCTACAATGAGCAGTTCTTC
cdr3_aa: CASSQDYESSSYNEQFF
j_call: TRBJ2-1
d_call: -
clone_size: -
v_call: TRBV4-1

cdr3_nt: TGTGCCAGCAGCTTAGCGCTGACGGTAAACACCATATATTTT
cdr3_aa: CASSLALTVNTIYF
j_call: TRBJ1-3
d_call: -
clone_size: -
v_call: TRBV7-9

cdr3_nt: TGTGCCTGGAACCGGGACGATCAAGCTTTCTTT
cdr3_aa: CAWNRDDQAFF
j_call: TRBJ1-1
d_call: -
clone_size: -
v_call: TRBV30

cdr3_nt: TGTGCCAGCAGCTTAGATCTAGCGGGAGGTGAGCAGTTCTTC
cdr3_aa: CASSLDLAGGEQFF
j_call: TRBJ2-1
d_call: TRBD2
clone_size: -
v_call: TRBV7-9

cdr3_nt: TGTGCCAGCAGCTTAGACAGGGCTAGAGCCTACGAGCAGTACTTC
cdr3_aa: CASSLDRARAYEQYF
j_call: TRBJ2-7
d_call: -
clone_size: -
v_call: TRBV7-2

cdr3_nt: TGTGCCATCAGTGATGGGGGACAGAACCATTCACCCCTCCACTTT
cdr3_aa: CAISDGGQNHSPLHF
j_call: TRBJ1-6
d_call: TRBD1
clone_size: -
v_call: TRBV10-3

cdr3_nt: TGTGCCAGCAGCCGATCGGGACTAGCGGGAGAGACCCAGTACTTC
cdr3_aa: CASSRSGLAGETQYF
j_call: TRBJ2-5
d_call: TRBD2
clone_size: -
v_call: TRBV4-2

cdr3_nt: TGTGCCAGCAGCCTCGATAGGGAGACCCAGTACTTC
cdr3_aa: CASSLDRETQYF
j_call: TRBJ2-5
d_call: -
clone_size: -
v_call: TRBV7-2

cdr3_nt: TGTGCCAGCAGCCTTACAGGGGTGGGCTACGAGCAGTACTTC
cdr3_aa: CASSLTGVGYEQYF
j_call: TRBJ2-7
d_call: TRBD1
clone_size: -
v_call: TRBV5-4

cdr3_nt: TGTGCCAGCAGTGTTCGACTAGCGACCCAAGAGACCCAGTACTTC
cdr3_aa: CASSVRLATQETQYF
j_call: TRBJ2-5
d_call: TRBD2
clone_size: -
v_call: TRBV6-1

cdr3_nt: TGCGCCAGCAGCTTGGCCTTTGGGGAGTCTAATGAAAAACTGTTTTTT
cdr3_aa: CASSLAFGESNEKLFF
j_call: TRBJ1-4
d_call: -
clone_size: -
v_call: TRBV5-1

cdr3_nt: TGTGCCAGCAGCTCATCCTCTAGGGTAGCGGGACCCAGAGAGACCCAGTACTTC
cdr3_aa: CASSSSSRVAGPRETQYF
j_call: TRBJ2-5
d_call: TRBD2
clone_size: -
v_call: TRBV5-4

cdr3_nt: TGTGCCAGCAGCGTAGCTCCGCAGGTGGACTATGGCTACACCTTC
cdr3_aa: CASSVAPQVDYGYTF
j_call: TRBJ1-2
d_call: -
clone_size: -
v_call: TRBV9

cdr3_nt: TGTGCCAGCAGGAAAGCCTTGGACGGACTACGATACTATGGCTACACCTTC
cdr3_aa: CASRKALDGLRYYGYTF
j_call: TRBJ1-2
d_call: -
clone_size: few
v_call: TRBV5-6

cdr3_nt: TGTGCCAGCAGCTTCATTTGGGACAGGTTGAACACTGAAGCTTTCTTT
cdr3_aa: CASSFIWDRLNTEAFF
j_call: TRBJ1-1
d_call: TRBD1
clone_size: -
v_call: TRBV7-8

cdr3_nt: TGTGCCAGCAAGGACAATCCCTATACTGAAGCTTTCTTT
cdr3_aa: CASKDNPYTEAFF
j_call: TRBJ1-1
d_call: -
clone_size: once
v_call: TRBV28

cdr3_nt: TGTGCCAGCAGCTTAAGGGCGCGGGGCGGGAGCTCCTACGAGCAGTACTTC
cdr3_aa: CASSLRARGGSSYEQYF
j_call: TRBJ2-7
d_call: TRBD2
clone_size: -
v_call: TRBV7-9

cdr3_nt: TGCAGCGTTGAAATATCCTTCGGAGATACGCAGTATTTT
cdr3_aa: CSVEISFGDTQYF
j_call: TRBJ2-3
d_call: -
clone_size: -
v_call: TRBV29-1

cdr3_nt: TGTGCCAGCAGCCAAGAAGCCCCTAGTCCCCAGTACTTC
cdr3_aa: CASSQEAPSPQYF
j_call: TRBJ2-5
d_call: -
clone_size: -
v_call: TRBV4-2

cdr3_nt: TGTGCCAGCAGTTTAAGTCTGGAAGCTTTCTTT
cdr3_aa: CASSLSLEAFF
j_call: TRBJ1-1
d_call: -
clone_size: -
v_call: TRBV7-2

cdr3_nt: TGTGCCAGCAGTTTATTTACTAGCGGGAGAAGTGAGCAGTTCTTC
cdr3_aa: CASSLFTSGRSEQFF
j_call: TRBJ2-1
d_call: TRBD2
clone_size: -
v_call: TRBV27